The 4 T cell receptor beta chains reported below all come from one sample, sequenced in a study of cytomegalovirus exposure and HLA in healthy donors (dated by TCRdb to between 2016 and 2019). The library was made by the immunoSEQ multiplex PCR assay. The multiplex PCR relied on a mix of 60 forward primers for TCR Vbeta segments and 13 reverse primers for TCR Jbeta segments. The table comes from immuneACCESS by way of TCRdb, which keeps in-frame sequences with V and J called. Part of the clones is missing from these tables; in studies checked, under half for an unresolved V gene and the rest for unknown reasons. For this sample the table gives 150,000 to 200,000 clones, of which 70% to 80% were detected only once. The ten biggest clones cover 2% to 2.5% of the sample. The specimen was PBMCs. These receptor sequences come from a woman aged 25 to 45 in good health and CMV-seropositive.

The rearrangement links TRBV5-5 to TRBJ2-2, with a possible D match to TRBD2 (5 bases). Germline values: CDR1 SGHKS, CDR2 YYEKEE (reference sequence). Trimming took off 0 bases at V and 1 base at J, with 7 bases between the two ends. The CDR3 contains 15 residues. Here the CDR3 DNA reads TGTGCCAGCAGCTTGGCTCGGGGGAACACCGGGGAGCTGTTTTTT. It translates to CASSLARGNTGELFF.

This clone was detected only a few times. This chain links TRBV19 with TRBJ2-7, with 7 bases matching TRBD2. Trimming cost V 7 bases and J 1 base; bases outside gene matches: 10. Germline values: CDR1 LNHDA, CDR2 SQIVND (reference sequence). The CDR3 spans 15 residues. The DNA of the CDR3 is TGTGCCAGTACCCCGGGGGGAGTGGGGTCCTACGAGCAGTACTTC. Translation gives CASTPGGVGSYEQYF. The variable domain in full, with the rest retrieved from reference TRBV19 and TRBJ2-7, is DGGITQSPKYLFRKEGQNVTLSCEQNLNHDAMYWYRQDPGQGLRLIYYSQIVNDFQKGDIAEGYSVSREKKESFPLTVTSAQKNPTAFYLCASTPGGVGSYEQYFGPGTRLTVT.

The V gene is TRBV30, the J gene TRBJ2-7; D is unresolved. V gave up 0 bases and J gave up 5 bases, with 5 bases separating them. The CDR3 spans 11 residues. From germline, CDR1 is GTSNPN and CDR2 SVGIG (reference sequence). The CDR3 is CAWSVLNEQYF. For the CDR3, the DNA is TGTGCCTGGAGTGTACTAAACGAGCAGTACTTC.

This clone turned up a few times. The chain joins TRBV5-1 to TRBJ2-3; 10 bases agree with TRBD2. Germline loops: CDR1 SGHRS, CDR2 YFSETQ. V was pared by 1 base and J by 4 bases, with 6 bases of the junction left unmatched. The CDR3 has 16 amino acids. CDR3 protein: CASSLSLAGVPDTQYF. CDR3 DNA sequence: TGCGCCAGCAGCTTGTCTCTAGCGGGGGTTCCAGATACGCAGTATTTT.